This TCR beta chain was captured in a study of naive and memory T cell subsets. Study findings and constraints: Clonotypes here are unpaired alpha or beta chain sequences.

This clonotype was detected many times. Antigen: not known. Both TRBC1 and TRBC2 were covered by a beta constant-region primer of two equimolar oligonucleotides. TCRdb re-called the UMI-ligation and nested PCR reads through MiXCR, storing one row per CDR3 protein. The table includes thousands of distinct CDR3 sequences, 6% to 9% detected once. After the first PCR, alpha and beta chain libraries were processed separately. V lost 5 bases and J lost 0, with 19 bases in between. This CDR3 has 16 amino acids. The germline CDR1 and CDR2 sequences are DFQATT and SNEGSKA (reference sequence). Material for sequencing was CD4+ TEMRA cells from blood. As for subset: effector memory re-expressing CD45RA, CD45RA+ CD27-. This chain uses TRBV20-1 with TRBJ1-1; D possibly corresponds to TRBD1 (6 bases). The sequence came from a human donor in good health. In DNA form, the CDR3 reads TGCAGTGCTCGAATATACCCGGGACACATGAACACTGAAGCTTTCTTT. Translation gives CSARIYPGHMNTEAFF.